One TCR beta chain is described in this entry. Its antigen is not identified. Target depth was 1 in 200,000 to 1 in 1 million T cells, about 10x per clonotype. Sequencing was performed with immunoSEQ multiplex PCR; in TCRdb, only in-frame clones are kept and a portion is missing. The sample includes some 120,000 clones, about 53% of them seen just once. The sample originates from a study of cytotoxic CD8 clonotypes in ibrutinib-treated CLL. Study-wide results and limits: Sample timing was unmatched between remission and later-progressing patients; lymph nodes unstudied.

The sequenced sample was PBMCs, obtained after 24 months of ibrutinib treatment. The sequence was collected from a human donor with chronic lymphocytic leukemia.

This CDR3 reads CAWRAVSYEQYF. The CDR3 nucleotides read TGTGCCTGGAGGGCAGTCTCCTACGAGCAGTACTTC. The chain links TRBV30 to TRBJ2-7; D uncertain. CDR1 and CDR2 (germline): GTSNPN, SVGIG (reference sequence). This CDR3 has 12 residues. Between the trimmed V and J ends, which lost 3 bases and 0 bases, there was a span of 6 bases.